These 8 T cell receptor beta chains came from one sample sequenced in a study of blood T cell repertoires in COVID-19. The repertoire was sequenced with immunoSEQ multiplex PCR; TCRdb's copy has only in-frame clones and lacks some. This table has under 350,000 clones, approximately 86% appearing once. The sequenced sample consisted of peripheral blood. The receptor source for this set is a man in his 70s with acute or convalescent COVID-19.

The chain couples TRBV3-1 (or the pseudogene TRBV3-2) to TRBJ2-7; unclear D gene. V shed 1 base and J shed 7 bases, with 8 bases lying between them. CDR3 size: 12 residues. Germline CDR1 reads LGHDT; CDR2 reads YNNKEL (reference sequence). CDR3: CASSQGMREQYF. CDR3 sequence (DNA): TGTGCCAGCAGCCAAGGTATGCGGGAGCAGTACTTC.

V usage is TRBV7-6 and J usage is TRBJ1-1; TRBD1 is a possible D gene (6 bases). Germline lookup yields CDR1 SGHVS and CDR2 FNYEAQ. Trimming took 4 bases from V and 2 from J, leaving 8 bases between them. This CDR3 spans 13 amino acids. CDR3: CASSSDSNTEAFF. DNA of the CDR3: TGTGCCAGCAGCTCGGACAGCAACACTGAAGCTTTCTTT.

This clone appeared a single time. The CDR3 loop reads CAIAGTGGYEQYF. The CDR3 DNA sequence: TGTGCCATCGCCGGGACAGGGGGCTACGAGCAGTACTTC. The chain is built from TRBV10-3 and TRBJ2-7, with TRBD1 identical over 11 bases. This CDR3 comprises 13 residues. Germline CDR1 is ENHRY and CDR2 is SYGVKD. V gave up 8 bases and J gave up 3 bases; unmatched junction bases: 3.

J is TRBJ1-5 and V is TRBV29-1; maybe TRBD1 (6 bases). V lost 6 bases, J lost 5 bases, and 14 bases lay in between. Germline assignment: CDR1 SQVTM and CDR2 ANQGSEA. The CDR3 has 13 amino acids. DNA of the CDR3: TGCAGCGTAACCACAGGGAGGGATCAGCCCCAGCATTTT. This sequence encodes CSVTTGRDQPQHF.

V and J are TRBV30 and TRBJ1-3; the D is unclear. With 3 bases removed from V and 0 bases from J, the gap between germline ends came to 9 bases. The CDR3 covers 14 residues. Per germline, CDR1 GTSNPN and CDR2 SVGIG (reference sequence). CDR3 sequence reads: CAWSRFRSGNTIYF. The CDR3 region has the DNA TGTGCCTGGAGCCGTTTCCGCTCTGGAAACACCATATATTTT. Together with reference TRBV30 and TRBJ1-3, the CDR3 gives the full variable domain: SQTIHQWPATLVQPVGSPLSLECTVEGTSNPNLYWYRQAAGRGLQLLFYSVGIGQISSEVPQNLSASRPQDRQFILSSKKLLLSDSGFYLCAWSRFRSGNTIYFGEGSWLTVV.

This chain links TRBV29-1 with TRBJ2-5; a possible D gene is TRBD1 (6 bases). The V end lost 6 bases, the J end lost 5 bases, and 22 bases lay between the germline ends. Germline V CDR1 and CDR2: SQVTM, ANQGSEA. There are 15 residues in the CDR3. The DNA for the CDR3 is TGCAGCGTAGTCGCAATTCAGGGGTTAGGGGAGACCCAGTACTTC. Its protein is CSVVAIQGLGETQYF.

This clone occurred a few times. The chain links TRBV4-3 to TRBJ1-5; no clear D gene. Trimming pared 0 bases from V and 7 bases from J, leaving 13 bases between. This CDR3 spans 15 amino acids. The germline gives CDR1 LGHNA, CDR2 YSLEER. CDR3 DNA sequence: TGCGCCAGCAGCCAAGATTTTGGAGGCCAGCAGCCCCAGCATTTT. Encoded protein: CASSQDFGGQQPQHF.

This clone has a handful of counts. CDR3 nucleotide sequence: TGTGCCAGCAGTTTACCACTCAGGACAGGGGGGAACCCATACTTC. This gives the protein CASSLPLRTGGNPYF. The chain links TRBV6-2 or TRBV6-3 to TRBJ2-7, with 10 positions matching TRBD1. Germline assignment: CDR1 MNHEY and CDR2 SVGEGT. The CDR3 runs to 15 residues. The ends lost 4 bases at V and 13 bases at J; junction bases unmatched: 16.